Below are 16 T cell receptor beta chains sequenced from a single sample in a study (dated by TCRdb to 2021 to 2024). To prepare the library, the immunoSEQ multiplex PCR assay was applied. The table comes from immuneACCESS by way of TCRdb, which keeps in-frame sequences with V and J called. Part of the clones is missing from these tables; in studies checked, under half for an unresolved V gene and the rest for unknown reasons. This sample gives under 65,000 clones in total; approximately 95% of them show up just once. The leading ten clones occupy approximately 11% of the sample. Sequencing was performed on PBMCs. These TCRs come from a man aged 40-50 years with rheumatoid arthritis.

The chain employs TRBV7-9 and TRBJ1-1; 10 bases line up with TRBD1. With V trimmed by 8 bases and J by 3 bases, 3 bases remained unmatched. CDR3 size: 13 residues. The V gene's germline CDR1 is SEHNR and CDR2 FQNEAQ (reference sequence). This CDR3 is CASFGTGDTEAFF. CDR3 DNA: TGTGCCAGCTTCGGGACAGGGGACACTGAAGCTTTCTTT. Drawing the rest from reference TRBV7-9 and TRBJ1-1, the complete variable domain is DTGVSQNPRHKITKRGQNVTFRCDPISEHNRLYWYRQTLGQGPEFLTYFQNEAQLEKSRLLSDRFSAERPKGSFSTLEIQRTEQGDSAMYLCASFGTGDTEAFFGQGTRLTVV.

This chain connects TRBV10-3 to TRBJ2-1, with 14 bases that match TRBD2. This CDR3 is 16 amino acids long. The germline CDR1 and CDR2 sequences are ENHRY and SYGVKD. The ends lost 10 bases at V and 7 bases at J; junction bases unmatched: 12. In DNA form, the CDR3 reads TGTGCCACCCAATCGACTAGCGGGAGGGCCTCAAATGAGCAGTTCTTC. It is translated as CATQSTSGRASNEQFF.

The gene calls are TRBV28 and TRBJ2-7, with TRBD1 matching over 9 bases. The CDR3 spans 15 residues. After removal of 3 bases from V and 5 bases from J, the junction contained 8 bases not matched to a gene. CDR1 is MDHEN and CDR2 is SYDVKM in the germline V gene. For the CDR3, the DNA is TGTGCCAGCAGTTTCTCCGGGACAGGGAAAAACGAGCAGTACTTC. It is translated as CASSFSGTGKNEQYF.

The chain couples TRBV9 to TRBJ2-1; possible D gene TRBD2, 6 bases. In germline, CDR1 is SGDLS, CDR2 YYNGEE. This CDR3 region has 17 residues. The germline V and J ends were trimmed by 0 bases and 4 bases, with 17 bases remaining between them. The CDR3 spells CASSVGGGAGLYNEQFF. Written as DNA, the CDR3 is TGTGCCAGCAGCGTAGGGGGAGGCGCGGGCCTTTACAATGAGCAGTTCTTC.

V is TRBV30 and J is TRBJ2-7; TRBD2 matches 7 bases. Trimming removed 0 bases from V and 3 bases from J; junction bases left unmatched: 5. CDR1 is GTSNPN and CDR2 is SVGIG in the germline V gene (reference sequence). The CDR3 has 14 residues. The CDR3 spells CAWSVWGEGYEQYF. The CDR3 DNA follows: TGTGCCTGGAGTGTATGGGGGGAGGGCTACGAGCAGTACTTC.

V is TRBV30 and J is TRBJ1-1, with D unresolved. The CDR3 runs 13 residues. Germline V gives CDR1 GTSNPN, CDR2 SVGIG (reference sequence). V lost 1 base, J lost 5 bases, and 11 bases lay in between. CDR3 sequence reads: CAWSEAVGTEAFF. CDR3 DNA sequence: TGTGCCTGGAGTGAAGCGGTTGGGACTGAAGCTTTCTTT.

The V and J genes are TRBV6-2 or TRBV6-3 and TRBJ2-5; 7 bases line up with TRBD1. Germline V lookup: CDR1 MNHEY, CDR2 SVGEGT. This CDR3 has 13 residues. V gave up 6 bases and J gave up 4 bases; unmatched junction bases: 5. CDR3 nucleotides: TGTGCCAGCAGCCTGACAGGGAGAGAGACCCAGTACTTC. Translation gives CASSLTGRETQYF.

The J gene is TRBJ2-2, the V gene TRBV6-6; tentatively, D is TRBD2 (6 bases). CDR3 length equals 14 residues. Trimming shortened V by 2 bases and J by 3 bases, and 7 bases separated the two germline ends. Per the germline V gene, CDR1 is MNHNY and CDR2 is SVGAGI (reference sequence). The CDR3 region is CASSYAGYTGELFF. In nucleotides, the CDR3 is TGTGCCAGCAGTTACGCGGGATACACCGGGGAGCTGTTTTTT.

The rearrangement joins TRBV5-1 to TRBJ2-7; D remains unclear. The CDR3 is made up of 12 amino acids. The V gene lost 4 bases and the J gene lost 1 base, with 6 bases spanning the gap. The V gene's germline CDR1 is SGHRS and CDR2 YFSETQ. CDR3 in DNA: TGCGCCAGCAGCACACCATCCTACGAGCAGTACTTC. Translation gives CASSTPSYEQYF. The entire variable domain, with the rest obtained from reference TRBV5-1 and TRBJ2-7, is as follows: KAGVTQTPRYLIKTRGQQVTLSCSPISGHRSVSWYQQTPGQGLQFLFEYFSETQRNKGNFPGRFSGRQFSNSRSEMNVSTLELGDSALYLCASSTPSYEQYFGPGTRLTVT.

This chain joins TRBV2 and TRBJ1-5, with D uncertain. Germline assignment: CDR1 SNHLY and CDR2 FYNNEI. CDR3 length: 14 residues. Trimming removed 4 bases from V and 5 bases from J, with 12 bases in between. CDR3 amino acids: CASSGRTGDQPQHF. DNA of the CDR3: TGTGCCAGCAGTGGCAGGACCGGTGATCAGCCCCAGCATTTT.

The rearrangement links TRBV28 to TRBJ2-7; 12 nucleotides match TRBD1. The germline CDR1 and CDR2 sequences are MDHEN and SYDVKM. Trimming at V came to 6 bases and at J to 4 bases, leaving 10 bases not matched to a gene. CDR3 length: 16 residues. Here the CDR3 reads CASSLSRDRGLYEQYF. CDR3 nucleotide sequence: TGTGCCAGCAGCCTATCTAGGGACAGGGGGCTGTACGAGCAGTACTTC.

This clone was seen a handful of times. The chain has TRBV28 and TRBJ1-6, with 7 bases identical to TRBD1. The germline gives CDR1 MDHEN, CDR2 SYDVKM. The CDR3 totals 16 residues. Trimming removed 5 bases from V and 0 bases from J; junction bases left unmatched: 4. CDR3 sequence: CASSGTASSYNSPLHF. CDR3 coding DNA: TGTGCCAGCAGTGGGACAGCGAGCTCCTATAATTCACCCCTCCACTTT.

The rearrangement uses TRBV28 and TRBJ1-1, with D unresolved. V was clipped by 3 bases and J by 5 bases, with 19 bases between them. The CDR3 has 16 residues. Germline CDR1 MDHEN, CDR2 SYDVKM. This CDR3 reads CASSLPGKIRSTEAFF. The CDR3 nucleotides are TGTGCCAGCAGTTTGCCGGGGAAGATACGAAGTACTGAAGCTTTCTTT.

This rearrangement joins TRBV7-3 to TRBJ2-3, with a possible D match to TRBD1 (6 bases). The germline CDR1 and CDR2 sequences are SGHTA and FQGTGA. V lost 3 bases and J 1 base, leaving 11 bases between the germline ends. This CDR3 is built from 15 residues. This CDR3 reads CASSFTGSGTDTQYF. For the CDR3, the DNA is TGTGCCAGCAGCTTCACAGGGTCAGGCACAGATACGCAGTATTTT.

The chain uses TRBV11-2 and TRBJ2-5, with D possibly TRBD2 on 5 matching bases. V was clipped by 4 bases and J by 5 bases, with 11 bases between them. From germline, CDR1 is SGHAT and CDR2 FQNNGV. This CDR3 comprises 13 residues. The CDR3 nucleotides read TGTGCCAGCAGCTCCGGGGTCTCGGAGACCCAGTACTTC. Its translation is CASSSGVSETQYF.

This chain uses TRBV29-1 with TRBJ2-1, with 8 bases identical to TRBD1. Germline CDR1 reads SQVTM; CDR2 reads ANQGSEA. The CDR3 contains 15 residues. Trimming removed 1 base from V and 2 bases from J; junction bases left unmatched: 4. CDR3 nucleotide sequence: TGCAGCGTTGAAGTCGGGACAGGAGCCTACAATGAGCAGTTCTTC. Translation: CSVEVGTGAYNEQFF.